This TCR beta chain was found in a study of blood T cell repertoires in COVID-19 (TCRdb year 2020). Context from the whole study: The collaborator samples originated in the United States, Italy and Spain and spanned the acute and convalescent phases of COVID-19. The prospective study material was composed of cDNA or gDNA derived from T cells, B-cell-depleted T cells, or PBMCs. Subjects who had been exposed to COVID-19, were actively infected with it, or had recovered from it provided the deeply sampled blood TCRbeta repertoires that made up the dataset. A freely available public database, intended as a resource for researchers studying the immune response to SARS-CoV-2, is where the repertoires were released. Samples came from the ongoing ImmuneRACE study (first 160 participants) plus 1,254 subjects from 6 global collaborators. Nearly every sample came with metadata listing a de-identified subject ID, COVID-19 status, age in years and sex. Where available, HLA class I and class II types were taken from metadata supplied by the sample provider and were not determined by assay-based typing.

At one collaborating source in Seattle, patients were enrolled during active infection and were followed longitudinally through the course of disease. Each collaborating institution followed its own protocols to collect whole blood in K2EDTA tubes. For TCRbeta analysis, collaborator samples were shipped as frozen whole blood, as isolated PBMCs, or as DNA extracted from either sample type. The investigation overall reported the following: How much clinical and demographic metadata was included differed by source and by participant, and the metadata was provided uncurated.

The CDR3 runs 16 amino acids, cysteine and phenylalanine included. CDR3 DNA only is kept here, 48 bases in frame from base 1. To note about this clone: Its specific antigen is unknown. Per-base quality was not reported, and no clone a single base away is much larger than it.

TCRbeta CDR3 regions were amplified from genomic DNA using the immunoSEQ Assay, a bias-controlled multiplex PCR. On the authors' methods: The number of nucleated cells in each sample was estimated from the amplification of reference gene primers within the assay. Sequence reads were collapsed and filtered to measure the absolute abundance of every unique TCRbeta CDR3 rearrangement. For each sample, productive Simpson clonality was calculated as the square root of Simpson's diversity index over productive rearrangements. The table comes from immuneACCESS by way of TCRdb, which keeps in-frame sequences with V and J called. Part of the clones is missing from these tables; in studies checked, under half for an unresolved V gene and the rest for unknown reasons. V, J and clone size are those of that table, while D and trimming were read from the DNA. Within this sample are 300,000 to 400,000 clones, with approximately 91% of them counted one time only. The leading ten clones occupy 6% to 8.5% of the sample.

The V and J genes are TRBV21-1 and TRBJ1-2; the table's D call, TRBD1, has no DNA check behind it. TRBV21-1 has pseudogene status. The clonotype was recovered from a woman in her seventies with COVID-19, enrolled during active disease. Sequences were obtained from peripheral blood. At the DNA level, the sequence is TGTGCCAGCAGCACCCGGACAGGACCGGATGAGAATGGCTACACCTTC. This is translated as CASSTRTGPDENGYTF.